The present T cell receptor (beta chain) was sequenced within a study of metastatic and nonmetastatic thyroid tumors. Study-level information: Peripheral blood and tumor or nodule samples from malignant and benign thyroid patients were compared.

The CDR3 has 17 residues. Germline assignment: CDR1 SGDLS and CDR2 YYNGEE. Trimming took 4 bases from V and 7 from J; bases not matched to a gene: 15. This clone has at least ten counts. Its target is not known. None of the patients had undergone any treatment ahead of thyroid surgery. Study-wide results and caveats: When malignant thyroid tumors were compared with benign nodules, TCR beta diversity was reportedly significantly higher in the malignant tumors. This held in both blood and tumor samples.

Authors' processing steps: In papillary thyroid cancer, a distant-metastasis classifier was built using CDR3 differences across clinicopathological groups. TCRdb redid the clone calls on the PCR reads using MiXCR. TCRdb's processing, not the authors' own work, is the source of the V and J calls. The sample has 20,000 or so clones, roughly 16% seen once; the top ten hold roughly a tenth. Material: tumor tissue. V gene TRBV9 combines with J gene TRBJ2-1; TRBD1 matches 9 bases. The receptor was derived from a female donor with papillary thyroid cancer or a benign thyroid nodule (not recorded which). Some clones in this sample may be carry-over from other donors' samples. CDR3 protein: CASSTSSGTGPKNEQFF. For the CDR3, the DNA is TGTGCCAGCAGCACCTCCTCCGGGACAGGGCCTAAGAATGAGCAGTTCTTC. The whole variable domain, filled in from reference TRBV9 and TRBJ2-1, reads DSGVTQTPKHLITATGQRVTLRCSPRSGDLSVYWYQQSLDQGLQFLIQYYNGEERAKGNILERFSAQQFPDLHSELNLSSLELGDSALYFCASSTSSGTGPKNEQFFGPGTRLTVL.